This T cell receptor (beta chain) was found in a study of beta chain features in type 1 diabetes. Turning to the study itself: Across every sample, around 98 million sorted cells were examined in total. General study findings and limits: In all four CD4+ subsets, TCRB CDR3 length was significantly, moderately reduced in type 1 diabetes. The VDJ junctions of type 1 diabetes patients carried fewer insertions and more deletions.

The CDR3 has 15 residues. Germline V gene data show CDR1 as MNHEY and CDR2 as SVGAGI. V was clipped by 6 bases and J by 7 bases; unmatched bases: 12. This clone has only a few counts. The antigen remains unidentified. cDNA synthesis used the whole RNA isolate, giving expressed TCRB sequences. The table came from immunoSEQ multiplex PCR; TCRdb's copy has only in-frame clones and leaves some out. This table holds 130,000 or so clones, around a tenth found once. This rearrangement joins TRBV6-5 to TRBJ2-1, with 7 nucleotides matching TRBD2. The origin of this receptor is a middle-aged woman in good health. The sequenced sample consisted of central memory CD4+ T cells from blood. The chain's CDR3 is CASSRPRGGGNEQFF. CDR3 DNA sequence: TGTGCCAGCAGCCGTCCGCGCGGGGGAGGGAATGAGCAGTTCTTC.